Described below is a single T cell receptor beta chain sequence and its context. The antigen remains undetermined. These data originate in a study of cytomegalovirus exposure and HLA in healthy donors. Germline V gene sequence: CDR1 MNHEY, CDR2 SVGAGI. Trimming removed 8 bases at V and 6 bases at J, with 14 bases between. The CDR3 spans 13 residues. The PCR had 60 Vbeta and 13 Jbeta primers. Profiled with immunoSEQ multiplex PCR; TCRdb holds only in-frame clones, not every one. The table has around 150,000 clones, approximately 80% seen once. Findings and limits, study-wide: Researchers reported in a later analysis that a missense DCLRE1C variant was tied to TCR beta V- and J-gene trimming.

Specimen: PBMCs. The chain employs TRBV6-5 and TRBJ1-5; perhaps TRBD1 as D (6 bases). This TCR was sampled from a male donor in good health and CMV-seronegative. Here the CDR3 DNA reads TGTGCCAGCGCGGGGGGGCGAGGTCAGCCCCAGCATTTT. This encodes CASAGGRGQPQHF.